The 2 T cell receptor beta chains reported below all come from one sample, sequenced in a study of OX40 agonist ivuxolimab in advanced cancers. Measured with immunoSEQ multiplex PCR; TCRdb has only the in-frame clones, and not every one. The sample has tens of thousands of clones, more than 80% seen once; the top ten hold just under 35%. Source: CD4+ or CD8+ T cells sorted from blood, taken in a trial of the OX40 agonist ivuxolimab. The source of these receptors is an adult with an advanced solid tumor such as melanoma, head and neck, liver or kidney cancer.

The rearrangement links TRBV5-6 to TRBJ2-2; 9 nucleotides line up with TRBD2. CDR1 and CDR2 (germline): SGHDT, YYEEEE. The CDR3 is 16 amino acids. With V trimmed by 4 bases and J by 8 bases, 12 bases remained unmatched. The CDR3 coding sequence is TGTGCCAGCAGCGAGGGACTAGCAGAGGGGACGGGGGAGCTGTTTTTT. Residues: CASSEGLAEGTGELFF.

J is TRBJ2-1 and V is TRBV15; 10 bases map to TRBD2. Germline V CDR1 and CDR2: LNHNV, YYDKDF (reference sequence). There are 16 residues in the CDR3. The V and J ends lost 0 bases and 6 bases, in that order; junction bases with no gene match: 5. In DNA, the CDR3 is TGTGCCACCAGCAGAGATCGGTCTAGCGGGGGCAATGAGCAGTTCTTC. Translation gives CATSRDRSSGGNEQFF.